This T cell receptor (beta chain) was profiled in a study of lymphopenia after photon versus proton radiotherapy. Study outcomes and limitations: Authors raise, but do not show, better survival with proton therapy.

After removal of 6 bases from V and 2 bases from J, the junction contained 3 bases not matched to a gene. Germline V lookup: CDR1 MNHEY, CDR2 SVGAGI. The CDR3 contains 14 residues. This clone was observed once. What it binds is unknown. Data came from immunoSEQ multiplex PCR; TCRdb stores just in-frame clones and leaves some out. The table has approximately 22,000 clones, around four fifths seen once. Sequenced here: peripheral blood, sampled from a patient treated with proton-based radiotherapy. The clonotype was recovered from a woman in her 70s with pancreatic cancer. V and J are TRBV6-5 and TRBJ1-5, with 8 bases that match TRBD1. The CDR3, as DNA: TGTGCCAGCAGCCCGGACAGGGGCAATCAGCCCCAGCATTTT. As protein: CASSPDRGNQPQHF.